This TCR beta chain was sequenced during a study of breast tumors, draining lymph nodes, adjacent tissues. Samples came from axillary lymph nodes draining the breast cancer. Overall study findings and caveats: Findings are consistent with lymph node origin and intratumoral expansion of most tumor T cells. The lymph node origin of tumor T cells was framed as consistent with a hypothesis, not demonstrated. Compared with lymph nodes, tumors were less diverse; compared with nontumor tissue, more.

TCRdb reanalysed the multiplex PCR reads using MiXCR and keeps one entry per CDR3 protein. The sample gives about 230,000 distinct CDR3 sequences, about 32% of which show up once; about 1.4% is in the top ten. Trimming cost V 5 bases and J 2 bases, with 21 bases left between them. Germline CDR1 reads MNHNS; CDR2 reads SASEGT. This CDR3 has 17 amino acids. This clonotype was seen only a few times. Its antigen is currently unknown. The sequencing input was axillary lymph node tissue. The chain joins TRBV6-1 to TRBJ2-5; D could derive from TRBD1 or TRBD2 (5 bases each). The clonotype comes from a female donor with breast cancer. Some clones in this sample may be carry-over from other donors' samples. The CDR3 protein is CASSQKVQRGLQETQYF. The CDR3 DNA reads as TGTGCCAGCAGTCAAAAAGTCCAACGGGGCCTACAAGAGACCCAGTACTTC.